Listed below are T cell receptor beta chains from one sample, sequenced in a study of blood T cell repertoires in COVID-19. Only in-frame clones appear in the TCRdb table, and some are missing; sequencing was by immunoSEQ multiplex PCR. The repertoire holds 350,000 to 450,000 clones, with approximately 81% as singletons. What was sequenced was peripheral blood. These receptors all stem from a woman aged 18-30 years with acute or convalescent COVID-19. Each CDR3 is given with its conserved first and last residue. A D gene is named only where the DNA matches it firmly. A clone size is listed for some rows: how often the clone was seen (once, few, many), or a class if it is expanded.

V gene	clone size	D gene	J gene	CDR3 length	CDR3 protein	CDR3 DNA
TRBV4-2	NA	NA	TRBJ1-1	15	CASSQSLGENTEAFF	TGTGCCAGCAGCCAATCCCTAGGGGAGAACACTGAAGCTTTCTTT
TRBV15	few	NA	TRBJ2-7	15	CATSPTAAVTYEQYF	TGTGCCACCAGCCCAACAGCGGCGGTCACCTACGAGCAGTACTTC
TRBV11-2	NA	NA	TRBJ2-7	13	CASSLEGQDEQYF	TGTGCCAGCAGCCTAGAGGGGCAGGACGAGCAGTACTTC
TRBV28	once	TRBD2	TRBJ2-7	18	CASSKIGTSGRARYEQYF	TGTGCCAGCAGCAAAATAGGGACTAGCGGGAGGGCTAGGTACGAGCAGTACTTC
TRBV7-8	NA	TRBD1	TRBJ2-5	15	CASSLPQGLQETQYF	TGTGCCAGCAGCTTACCACAGGGGCTCCAAGAGACCCAGTACTTC
TRBV7-3	NA	TRBD2	TRBJ2-5	15	CASSSGLAGQETQYF	TGTGCCAGCAGCTCCGGACTAGCGGGCCAAGAGACCCAGTACTTC
TRBV7-3	NA	NA	TRBJ2-3	16	CASSRGWGQGADTQYF	TGTGCCAGCAGCCGAGGTTGGGGGCAAGGCGCAGATACGCAGTATTTT
TRBV2	once	NA	TRBJ2-1	16	CASSPRDIMGPGEQFF	TGTGCCAGCAGTCCTCGGGACATTATGGGTCCGGGGGAGCAGTTCTTC
TRBV9	NA	TRBD2	TRBJ2-3	14	CASSPGGLTDTQYF	TGTGCCAGCAGCCCGGGAGGCCTCACAGATACGCAGTATTTT
TRBV6-5	NA	NA	TRBJ1-4	14	CASSYPTTGEKLFF	TGTGCCAGCAGTTACCCGACAACGGGAGAAAAACTGTTTTTT
TRBV6-5	few	NA	TRBJ1-1	15	CASSRLPGRNTEAFF	TGTGCCAGCAGTAGACTTCCAGGGCGGAACACTGAAGCTTTCTTT
TRBV6-1	once	NA	TRBJ2-7	14	CASSEEQGGYEQYF	TGTGCCAGCAGTGAAGAACAGGGTGGATACGAGCAGTACTTC
TRBV2	NA	NA	TRBJ2-7	13	CASRGARAYEQYF	TGTGCCAGCAGGGGGGCCAGGGCCTACGAGCAGTACTTC
TRBV5-1	NA	TRBD1	TRBJ1-6	16	CASNDNGRGLNSPLHF	TGCGCCAGCAACGACAACGGCAGGGGGCTTAATTCACCCCTCCACTTT
TRBV6-5	NA	TRBD2	TRBJ2-2	15	CASSFGLAPTGELFF	TGTGCCAGCAGTTTCGGACTAGCGCCCACCGGGGAGCTGTTTTTT
TRBV27	NA	TRBD1	TRBJ1-4	15	CASSLGTGHGKKLFF	TGTGCCAGCAGTTTAGGGACAGGTCATGGAAAAAAACTGTTTTTT
TRBV10-3	NA	NA	TRBJ1-6	16	CAISDPRTGGGSPLHF	TGTGCCATCAGTGATCCCCGGACGGGAGGGGGGTCACCCCTCCACTTT
TRBV7-2	few	NA	TRBJ1-2	12	CASSLGYGGYTF	TGTGCCAGCAGCTTAGGGTACGGTGGCTACACCTTC
TRBV6-5	NA	NA	TRBJ1-6	15	CATGTRQAENSPLHF	TGTGCCACCGGGACGCGACAGGCCGAGAATTCACCCCTCCACTTT
TRBV6-5	NA	NA	TRBJ1-1	14	CASSYKYKNTEAFF	TGTGCCAGCAGTTACAAATACAAGAACACTGAAGCTTTCTTT
TRBV13	NA	NA	TRBJ1-2	15	CASSISGHLNYGYTF	TGTGCCAGCAGCATATCGGGACACCTTAACTATGGCTACACCTTC
TRBV23-1	NA	NA	TRBJ1-4	20	CASSQISTGPTSATNEKLFF	TGCGCCAGCAGTCAAATATCGACAGGTCCTACCTCTGCAACTAATGAAAAACTGTTTTTT
TRBV28	NA	TRBD1	TRBJ1-2	14	CASSSGTGGLGYTF	TGTGCCAGCAGCTCCGGGACAGGGGGCTTAGGCTACACCTTC
TRBV28	NA	TRBD1	TRBJ1-1	17	CASSPLPGQGAHTEAFF	TGTGCCAGCAGCCCTCTCCCGGGACAGGGGGCGCACACTGAAGCTTTCTTT
TRBV9	NA	NA	TRBJ2-3	15	CASSVVLSGTDTQYF	TGTGCCAGCAGCGTAGTATTATCGGGCACAGATACGCAGTATTTT
TRBV6-5	NA	NA	TRBJ1-3	12	CASSPSGNTIYF	TGTGCCAGCAGTCCCTCGGGAAACACCATATATTTT
TRBV6-5	NA	NA	TRBJ2-7	14	CASSYSDSSYEQYF	TGTGCCAGCAGTTACTCGGACAGCTCCTACGAGCAGTACTTC
TRBV12-5	NA	NA	TRBJ1-6	17	CASDAGPGGANNSPLHF	TGTGCTAGTGACGCCGGCCCGGGGGGGGCAAATAATTCACCCCTCCACTTT
TRBV7-8	NA	TRBD1	TRBJ2-2	19	CASSRVRRQGPLHTGELFF	TGTGCCAGCAGCCGAGTTAGAAGACAGGGGCCTCTCCACACCGGGGAGCTGTTTTTT
TRBV28	NA	TRBD2	TRBJ2-7	17	CASSLSILAEISYEQYF	TGTGCCAGCAGTTTATCCATACTAGCGGAAATCTCCTACGAGCAGTACTTC
TRBV19	many	NA	TRBJ1-3	17	CASSKSWLGDSGNTIYF	TGTGCCAGTAGTAAGAGTTGGCTCGGGGATTCTGGAAACACCATATATTTT
TRBV2	NA	NA	TRBJ2-1	14	CASRTAGTYNEQFF	TGTGCCAGCAGAACAGCCGGGACTTACAATGAGCAGTTCTTC
TRBV21-1	NA	NA	TRBJ1-4	13	CARDRERNEKLFF	TGTGCCAGGGACAGGGAACGTAATGAAAAACTGTTTTTT
TRBV27	NA	NA	TRBJ2-5	14	CASSLSGGMETQYF	TGTGCCAGCAGTTTATCTGGGGGGATGGAGACCCAGTACTTC
TRBV28	NA	NA	TRBJ1-5	14	CASEFLRVSQPQHF	TGTGCCAGCGAGTTTCTACGGGTTAGTCAGCCCCAGCATTTT
TRBV2	NA	TRBD1	TRBJ1-1	13	CASSTTGVTEAFF	TGTGCCAGCAGTACCACAGGGGTCACTGAAGCTTTCTTT
TRBV6-5	few	NA	TRBJ1-3	15	CASSYSGSSGNTIYF	TGTGCCAGCAGTTACTCGGGCAGCTCTGGAAACACCATATATTTT
TRBV5-1	NA	NA	TRBJ1-1	16	CASSSLQGEGNTEAFF	TGCGCCAGCAGCTCGCTACAGGGTGAGGGGAACACTGAAGCTTTCTTT
TRBV24-1	NA	NA	TRBJ2-2	14	CATSDSPATGELFF	TGTGCCACCAGTGACTCTCCAGCGACCGGGGAGCTGTTTTTT
TRBV6-1	NA	TRBD1	TRBJ1-1	12	CASSEDRVRAFF	TGTGCCAGCAGTGAGGACAGGGTGAGAGCTTTCTTT
TRBV6-5	few	TRBD2	TRBJ2-4	15	CASNSGTSAKNIQYF	TGTGCCAGCAATAGTGGGACTAGCGCTAAAAACATTCAGTACTTC
TRBV5-4	NA	NA	TRBJ2-1	19	CASSPQNRLSPTTHNEQFF	TGTGCCAGCAGCCCCCAAAACCGACTATCCCCCACGACACACAATGAGCAGTTCTTC